There are a few counts of the clone carrying this T cell receptor beta chain. Germline-derived CDR1 and CDR2 are MDHEN and SYDVKM. V was pared by 1 base and J by 8 bases, with 5 bases of the junction left unmatched. The CDR3 has 14 residues. Some clones are missing from TCRdb's copy, which holds only in-frame ones; the method was immunoSEQ multiplex PCR. Of 90,000 or so clones in the sample, about 84% were seen once. These data come from a study of blood T cell repertoires in COVID-19. Study-wide background: Samples came from the United States, Italy and Spain, spanning acute and convalescent COVID-19. PBMCs, B-cell-depleted T cells, or T cells were the source of the cDNA or gDNA that made up the material.

The V call is TRBV28, the J call TRBJ1-2; TRBD1 aligns across 9 bases. Sequenced material: peripheral blood. This clonotype was obtained from a man between 45 and 60 years old with active COVID-19. CDR3 protein: CASSLYGTGPGYTF. In DNA, the CDR3 is TGTGCCAGCAGTTTATATGGGACAGGGCCAGGCTACACCTTC.